This is a list of T cell receptor beta chains from one sample in a study of T cell changes during pregnancy in multiple sclerosis. The protocol was immunoSEQ multiplex PCR, while the TCRdb copy is restricted to in-frame clones and leaves out a portion. The profile shows approximately 100,000 clones, 75% to 95% of them singletons. The sample was peripheral blood, taken in the second trimester of pregnancy. The receptors here all came from a female donor with multiple sclerosis, enrolled in a pregnancy study. Both conserved end residues are part of each CDR3.

v_call cdr3_aa
TRBV5-1 CASSLGEGTAFF
TRBV28 CASRGASGSYEQYF
TRBV11-2 CASSLDGQGLTEAFF
TRBV2 CASGRLGGLETQYF
TRBV4-2 CASSHRGKYEQYF
TRBV18 CASSPPAGHGGELFF
TRBV2 CASSLFARAGETQYF
TRBV7-9 CASSLSAYEQYF
TRBV7-2 CASSPNPGQGSHEQYF
TRBV7-9 CASSLHREHEKLFF
TRBV7-6 CASSSSLPQETQYF
TRBV5-1 CASSFALPGGDEQYF
TRBV7-2 CASSSDSDKGEAFF